Below, 20 T cell receptor beta chains from the same sample are listed, as sequenced in a study of somatic mutations in cytotoxic T cells in rheumatoid arthritis listed by TCRdb under 2017. Library preparation employed the immunoSEQ multiplex PCR assay. Held by TCRdb, this immuneACCESS table contains in-frame sequences only and omits some clones. Under half of the omission traces to an unresolved V gene where checked; the cause of the rest is unknown. The sample yields about 14,000 clones; over 80% were counted once. Approximately 31% of the sample is in the top ten clones. Material: CD8+ T cells sorted from blood. Receptors were obtained from an adult with rheumatoid arthritis.

The genes are TRBV18 and TRBJ1-2; TRBD1 is a possible D gene (5 bases). This CDR3 has 19 amino acids. The germline V gene has CDR1 KGHSH and CDR2 LQKENI. The V and J ends lost 0 bases and 9 bases respectively, with 29 bases between them. The CDR3 bases are TGTGCCAGCTCACCACCTTTTAGTCGGGGCCCCATTACGACGCCGAGCTACACCTTC. This codes for CASSPPFSRGPITTPSYTF. Together with reference TRBV18 and TRBJ1-2, the CDR3 gives the full variable domain: NAGVMQNPRHLVRRRGQEARLRCSPMKGHSHVYWYRQLPEEGLKFMVYLQKENIIDESGMPKERFSAEFPKEGPSILRIQQVVRGDSAAYFCASSPPFSRGPITTPSYTFGSGTRLTVV.

This clone has a single count. The rearrangement uses TRBV9 and TRBJ2-3; D is unresolved. Looked up from germline, CDR1 is SGDLS and CDR2 is YYNGEE. This CDR3 spans 12 amino acids. Trimming took 7 bases from V and 8 from J, leaving 14 bases between them. CDR3 DNA sequence: TGTGCCAGCGGAGAAGGGTCGGGTACGCAGTATTTT. This gives the protein CASGEGSGTQYF.

This clone was picked up one time. The V gene is TRBV7-9, the J gene TRBJ2-7, with D perhaps TRBD2 (6 bases). V was pared by 3 bases and J by 7 bases, with 7 bases between. Germline V gives CDR1 SEHNR, CDR2 FQNEAQ (reference sequence). This CDR3 region has 11 residues. Here the CDR3 DNA reads TGTGCCAGCAGCTTCGGGACTGAGCAGTACTTC. It encodes CASSFGTEQYF. The complete variable domain, with remaining parts taken from reference TRBV7-9 and TRBJ2-7, reads DTGVSQNPRHKITKRGQNVTFRCDPISEHNRLYWYRQTLGQGPEFLTYFQNEAQLEKSRLLSDRFSAERPKGSFSTLEIQRTEQGDSAMYLCASSFGTEQYFGPGTRLTVT.

CDR3 sequence: CASSATSAANYGYTF. The DNA of the CDR3 is TGTGCCAGCAGTGCGACGTCAGCAGCTAACTATGGCTACACCTTC. The rearrangement uses TRBV2 and TRBJ1-2; D is undetermined. V was cut by 4 bases and J by 0 bases, with 12 bases left in between. The CDR3 spans 15 residues. CDR1 and CDR2 from the germline V gene are SNHLY and FYNNEI.

The chain employs TRBV9 and TRBJ2-1; TRBD1 matches at 9 bases. CDR1 SGDLS and CDR2 YYNGEE come from the germline V gene. After removal of 3 bases from V and 8 bases from J, the junction contained 12 bases not matched to a gene. This CDR3 is 16 amino acids long. CDR3 sequence reads: CASSATGGSGHHEQFF. CDR3 DNA: TGTGCCAGCAGCGCCACAGGGGGCTCAGGGCACCATGAGCAGTTCTTC.

V usage is TRBV5-1 and J usage is TRBJ1-2, with a weak D call TRBD1 (5 bases). The CDR3 consists of 15 residues. Trimming pared 5 bases from V and 2 bases from J, leaving 16 bases between. The germline CDR1 and CDR2 sequences are SGHRS and YFSETQ. As DNA, the CDR3 is TGCGCCAGCAGAACGTGGGGGGAGGGGAACTATGGCTACACCTTC. It yields the protein CASRTWGEGNYGYTF.

This chain uses TRBV14 with TRBJ2-7; D is uncertain. This CDR3 contains 14 residues. Germline CDR1 reads SGHDN; CDR2 reads FVKESK. With 2 bases removed from V and 0 bases from J, the gap between germline ends came to 8 bases. This chain's CDR3 is CASSQSRHSYEQYF. The CDR3 nucleotides read TGTGCCAGCAGCCAAAGCAGGCACTCCTACGAGCAGTACTTC.

The sample holds a few counts of this clone. V is TRBV19 and J is TRBJ1-4; TRBD1 matches at 9 bases. The CDR3 is 15 residues long. The germline V gene encodes CDR1 LNHDA and CDR2 SQIVND (reference sequence). Trimming took 4 bases from V and 7 from J; bases not matched to a gene: 7. CDR3 DNA: TGTGCCAGTAGTACCAACAGGGGGCGACGTGAAAAACTGTTTTTT. The encoded protein is CASSTNRGRREKLFF. The variable domain in full, with the rest retrieved from reference TRBV19 and TRBJ1-4, is DGGITQSPKYLFRKEGQNVTLSCEQNLNHDAMYWYRQDPGQGLRLIYYSQIVNDFQKGDIAEGYSVSREKKESFPLTVTSAQKNPTAFYLCASSTNRGRREKLFFGSGTQLSVL.

This chain links TRBV7-3 with TRBJ1-1; D is uncertain. Germline-derived CDR1 and CDR2 are SGHTA and FQGTGA. V was pared by 1 base and J by 2 bases, with 8 bases between. This CDR3 has 14 amino acids. CDR3: CASSLIPLNTEAFF. Written as DNA, the CDR3 is TGTGCCAGCAGCTTAATTCCACTAAACACTGAAGCTTTCTTT.

This chain joins TRBV5-1 and TRBJ2-5; 9 bases map to TRBD2. The CDR3 runs 15 residues. V lost 4 bases and J lost 2; bases outside the gene matches: 6. Germline CDR1 is SGHRS and CDR2 is YFSETQ. The DNA of the CDR3 is TGCGCCAGCAGCAAATTCGCGGGGGGGCAAGAGACCCAGTACTTC. This codes for CASSKFAGGQETQYF.

V and J are TRBV4-3 and TRBJ2-2; TRBD2 matches 8 bases. The V and J ends lost 2 bases and 6 bases, in that order; junction bases with no gene match: 5. Germline loops: CDR1 LGHNA, CDR2 YSLEER. This CDR3 comprises 15 residues. The CDR3, as DNA: TGCGCCAGCAGCCAAACCGGACTAGCCGCCGGGGAGCTGTTTTTT. Translated: CASSQTGLAAGELFF.

The chain employs TRBV20-1 and TRBJ2-1; D uncertain. Trimming took 2 bases from V and 4 from J, leaving 3 bases between them. This CDR3 comprises 11 residues. Germline V gene lookup returns CDR1 DFQATT and CDR2 SNEGSKA (reference sequence). In nucleotides, the CDR3 is TGCAGTGCTAGAACATACAATGAGCAGTTCTTC. It is translated as CSARTYNEQFF.

V usage is TRBV7-9 and J usage is TRBJ2-3; a weak D match, TRBD1 (5 bases). Trimming shortened V by 5 bases and J by 3 bases, and 9 bases separated the two germline ends. Germline values: CDR1 SEHNR, CDR2 FQNEAQ (reference sequence). CDR3 size: 13 residues. The CDR3 here is CASSGAGTDTQYF. CDR3 in DNA: TGTGCCAGCAGCGGGGCCGGGACAGATACGCAGTATTTT.

This clone was seen only once. This chain uses TRBV28 with TRBJ2-7, with D possibly matching TRBD1 (6 bases). The V gene lost 7 bases and the J gene lost 2 bases, with 12 bases spanning the gap. This CDR3 contains 13 residues. Germline loops: CDR1 MDHEN, CDR2 SYDVKM. The CDR3 loop reads CASNYRDTYEQYF. Here the CDR3 DNA reads TGTGCCAGCAATTACAGGGATACCTACGAGCAGTACTTC.

This clone was counted once. The genes are TRBV19 and TRBJ1-5; TRBD1 matches 7 bases. Germline CDR1 is LNHDA and CDR2 is SQIVND (reference sequence). This CDR3 comprises 17 residues. V shed 0 bases, J shed 8 bases, and the junction held 13 bases outside the gene matches. The CDR3, as DNA: TGTGCCAGTAGTATAGAGGAACGGGACAGCCCTTTTGAGCCCCAGCATTTT. Translating gives CASSIEERDSPFEPQHF. The variable domain in full, completed from reference TRBV19 and TRBJ1-5, reads DGGITQSPKYLFRKEGQNVTLSCEQNLNHDAMYWYRQDPGQGLRLIYYSQIVNDFQKGDIAEGYSVSREKKESFPLTVTSAQKNPTAFYLCASSIEERDSPFEPQHFGDGTRLSIL.

V usage is TRBV19 and J usage is TRBJ1-1; no definite D call. Germline V CDR1 and CDR2: LNHDA, SQIVND (reference sequence). The CDR3 runs to 14 residues. The V end was cut by 5 bases, the J end by 0 bases, with 10 bases between. The CDR3 nucleotides are TGTGCCAGTAGTTTGCTAGAGGTGAACACTGAAGCTTTCTTT. It encodes CASSLLEVNTEAFF.

The chain carries TRBV6-5 and TRBJ2-5; 8 bases are a match to TRBD2. Unmatched junction bases numbered 8, after V lost 7 bases and J lost 1 base. The CDR3 totals 15 residues. The germline CDR1 and CDR2 sequences are MNHEY and SVGAGI. The CDR3 nucleotides read TGTGCCAGCACTCCCCTGGCGGGAGGCCAAGAGACCCAGTACTTC. Translating gives CASTPLAGGQETQYF.

This chain uses TRBV18 with TRBJ2-2, with D possibly being TRBD2 (5 bases). Germline V gene sequence: CDR1 KGHSH, CDR2 LQKENI. This CDR3 is 17 amino acids long. V lost 0 bases and J lost 6, with 17 bases in between. CDR3 region: CASSPPARVTFPGELFF. The CDR3 region has the DNA TGTGCCAGCTCACCACCGGCGAGGGTTACGTTCCCCGGGGAGCTGTTTTTT.

The chain uses TRBV10-3 and TRBJ1-2; possible D gene TRBD1, 5 bases. The CDR3 covers 15 residues. Germline CDR1 is ENHRY and CDR2 is SYGVKD. Trimming shortened V by 10 bases and J by 0 bases, and 18 bases separated the two germline ends. CDR3 nucleotide sequence: TGTGCCACCGTCGGGACGGATGCCGCTAACTATGGCTACACCTTC. Encoded protein: CATVGTDAANYGYTF.

This clone showed up just once. The V gene is TRBV4-2, the J gene TRBJ2-7; D is uncertain. Trimming removed 5 bases from V and 6 bases from J, with 14 bases in between. CDR3 length: 13 residues. Germline values: CDR1 LGHNA, CDR2 YNFKEQ. CDR3: CASSLDSSPEQYF. CDR3 DNA: TGTGCCAGCAGCTTAGACTCTTCCCCCGAGCAGTACTTC.